This record looks at one T cell receptor beta chain sequence and its context. This CDR3 spans 15 amino acids. Germline-derived CDR1 and CDR2 are SGHVS and FQNEAQ. The ends were cut back, 5 bases at V and 8 bases at J, with 19 bases in the middle. The data were taken from a study of blood T cell repertoires in COVID-19. The repertoire was sequenced with immunoSEQ multiplex PCR; TCRdb's copy has only in-frame clones and lacks some. Found here are 200,000 to 250,000 clones, more than 80% of them singletons; the top ten hold 7.5% to 9%. The V and J genes are TRBV7-8 and TRBJ2-1; D is possibly TRBD2 (6 bases). This TCR came from a woman aged 80 or over with COVID-19, enrolled during active disease. Sequences were obtained from peripheral blood. This chain's CDR3 is CASSVAGTHGDEQFF. The DNA for the CDR3 is TGTGCCAGCAGCGTCGCGGGGACCCACGGCGATGAGCAGTTCTTC.